This is a list of T cell receptor beta chains from one sample in a study of cytomegalovirus exposure and HLA in healthy donors. Assay: immunoSEQ multiplex PCR; the TCRdb copy retains only in-frame clones and omits some. The sample lists roughly 160,000 clones, approximately 79% occurring once. Sequencing input: PBMCs. The origin of the receptors is a middle-aged man in good health and CMV-seropositive. The CDR3 runs from the conserved cysteine through the conserved F or W. Fields, in order: V gene, clone size, D gene, J gene, CDR3 DNA, CDR3 protein. D genes are given only for firm matches. Size is omitted from some rows. Given values are once, few, many or a class for expanded clones.

TRBV29-1	NA	TRBD2	TRBJ2-3	TGCAGCGCCGATCATCAGCGGGGAGCCACAGATACGCAGTATTTT	CSADHQRGATDTQYF
TRBV7-9	few	TRBD2	TRBJ2-2	TGTTCCAGCAGCCCCCCTGGGCGGGGGGGCCCCGGGGAGCTGTTTTTT	CSSSPPGRGGPGELFF
TRBV28	few	TRBD1	TRBJ1-5	TGTGCCAGCAGTTTTGGGGACAGGACCAATCAGCCCCAGCATTTT	CASSFGDRTNQPQHF
TRBV18	NA	TRBD1	TRBJ1-4	TGTGCCAGCTCACCCCGGGACAGGGTTTCGAGTGAAAAACTGTTTTTT	CASSPRDRVSSEKLFF
TRBV27	NA	TRBD1	TRBJ2-4	TGTGCCAGCTCTTGGGACAGCAAAAACATTCAGTACTTC	CASSWDSKNIQYF
TRBV29-1	once	NA	TRBJ2-7	TGCAGCGTTGCGTCCTCTACCGAGCAGTACTTC	CSVASSTEQYF
TRBV11-1	NA	TRBD2	TRBJ2-3	TGTGCCAGCAGGGGGGGGAGTGGGACTAGCGGAGATACGCAGTATTTT	CASRGGSGTSGDTQYF
TRBV2	NA	NA	TRBJ1-2	TGTGCCAGCAGTGGACATTATGGCTACACCTTC	CASSGHYGYTF
TRBV7-8	NA	NA	TRBJ1-1	TGTGCCAGCAGCTTAGGGGGGGGGAACACTGAAGCTTTCTTT	CASSLGGGNTEAFF
TRBV7-8	NA	TRBD1	TRBJ1-5	TGTGCCAGCAGCTTAGCAGTGAGAACAGGGGATCAGCCCCAGCATTTT	CASSLAVRTGDQPQHF
TRBV6-1	NA	NA	TRBJ1-5	TGTGCCAGCAGATCCTCAACAGGTTCCAATCAGCCCCAGCATTTT	CASRSSTGSNQPQHF
TRBV27	NA	NA	TRBJ2-3	TGTGCCAGCAGTTTTGTAAAGGGGCATTATACGCAGTATTTT	CASSFVKGHYTQYF
TRBV6-5	NA	NA	TRBJ2-5	TGTGCCAGCAGTACTCAGGCGGGGTTGGGAGAGACCCAGTACTTC	CASSTQAGLGETQYF
TRBV7-7	NA	TRBD1	TRBJ2-3	TGTGCCAGCAGCTCCGGGACAGGGGGCTCAGATACGCAGTATTTT	CASSSGTGGSDTQYF
TRBV6-5	NA	NA	TRBJ1-2	TGTGCCAGCAGACTCCGCGGGGTTCTCGACGGCTACACCTTC	CASRLRGVLDGYTF
TRBV5-1	NA	NA	TRBJ1-4	TGCGCCAGCAGCCCACAGGGTTTTGGTGAAAAACTGTTTTTT	CASSPQGFGEKLFF
TRBV2	NA	TRBD1	TRBJ1-2	TGTGCCAGCCGAAGACAGGGAGGTAACTATGGCTACACCTTC	CASRRQGGNYGYTF
TRBV5-4	NA	TRBD1	TRBJ1-1	TGTGCCAGCAGCCAGGGGACAGGGAGACGGGGCACTGAAGCTTTCTTT	CASSQGTGRRGTEAFF
TRBV6-1	NA	TRBD1	TRBJ1-4	TGTGCCAGCAGTGAAAGGGGACAGGGGTGGACTAATGAAAAACTGTTTTTT	CASSERGQGWTNEKLFF
TRBV6-5	NA	NA	TRBJ1-4	TGTGCCAGCAGTTACTCGGCAGGGGCAACTAATGAAAAACTGTTTTTT	CASSYSAGATNEKLFF
TRBV9	NA	NA	TRBJ1-2	TGTGCCAGCAGCGTAGAAGACAGCCCCTTCTATGGCTACACCTTC	CASSVEDSPFYGYTF
TRBV13	NA	NA	TRBJ2-3	TGTGCCAGCAGCCAACGCCTTGGGGGGGCAGGGGGCTACACAGATACGCAGTATTTT	CASSQRLGGAGGYTDTQYF
TRBV6-6	once	NA	TRBJ1-6	TGTGCCAGCATCGAGAGCCCCAGGGGAGTGAATTCACCCCTCCACTTT	CASIESPRGVNSPLHF
TRBV6-5	NA	TRBD1	TRBJ1-2	TGTGCCAGCAGCGACAGGGGGGGCTATGGCTACACCTTC	CASSDRGGYGYTF
TRBV2	few	NA	TRBJ1-4	TGTGCCAGCCGCAGGGATAATGAAAAACTGTTTTTT	CASRRDNEKLFF
TRBV19	NA	NA	TRBJ2-1	TGTGCCAGTAGTCCCTTGACTACGGCCTACAATGAGCAGTTCTTC	CASSPLTTAYNEQFF
TRBV4-2	few	NA	TRBJ1-4	TGTGCCAGCAGCCAAGATCTAAGGGGTTCTAATGAAAAACTGTTTTTT	CASSQDLRGSNEKLFF
TRBV7-9	NA	NA	TRBJ1-6	TGTGCCAGCAGCCTAGCCGGGGGGTCACCCCTCCACTTT	CASSLAGGSPLHF
TRBV5-1	NA	NA	TRBJ1-2	TGCGCCAGCAGCTTGGGGACAGATTATGGCTACACCTTC	CASSLGTDYGYTF